The 32 T cell receptor beta chains given below trace back to one sample, sequenced in a study of response to subunit inactivated influenza vaccine (dated 2018 in TCRdb). The receptor library was made with RT-PCR. Sequencer: Illumina HiSeq 2500. TCRdb reran the public reads through fastp at Q25 and MiXCR, keeping productive beta chains. For every CDR3 protein sequence, its rows merge into one entry that carries the most common genes and DNA. Counted in this sample were about 520,000 distinct CDR3 sequences; approximately 7.2% of them appeared once. Clones ranked in the top ten supply roughly 13% of the sample. Sequenced material: PBMCs from blood, taken around 25 months after vaccination. These TCRs come from a man between 45 and 75 years old who received an inactivated influenza vaccine. Donor details come from another sample of the same person, matched by shared clones.

V usage is TRBV20-1 and J usage is TRBJ2-3; D is unresolved. The germline V and J ends were trimmed by 3 bases and 0 bases, with 7 bases remaining between them. The CDR3 extends over 13 amino acids. The germline gives CDR1 DFQATT, CDR2 SNEGSKA (reference sequence). The CDR3 DNA sequence: TGCAGTGCTAGTTCACTCAGCACAGATACGCAGTATTTT. Translated, it gives CSASSLSTDTQYF.

This clonotype came up many times. The chain employs TRBV20-1 and TRBJ2-7; D is perhaps TRBD2 (6 bases). This CDR3 is 14 amino acids long. CDR1 and CDR2 from the germline V gene are DFQATT and SNEGSKA (reference sequence). The V end lost 3 bases, the J end lost 1 base, and 13 bases lay between the germline ends. As DNA, the CDR3 is TGCAGTGCTAGGGCCAGCGGGTTGTCCTACGAGCAGTACTTC. Translating gives CSARASGLSYEQYF.

The chain employs TRBV7-3 and TRBJ2-3; D remains ambiguous. Looked up from germline, CDR1 is SGHTA and CDR2 is FQGTGA. The length of the CDR3 is 15 residues. The V end lost 0 bases, the J end lost 2 bases, and 9 bases lay between the germline ends. In DNA form, the CDR3 reads TGTGCCAGCAGCTTAACCCGGGTGGACACAGATACGCAGTATTTT. This translates into CASSLTRVDTDTQYF.

This clonotype turned up a few times. The rearrangement joins TRBV5-6 to TRBJ2-7; 7 bases are shared with TRBD2. The germline V gene encodes CDR1 SGHDT and CDR2 YYEEEE. The CDR3 has 14 amino acids. V was pared by 0 bases and J by 5 bases, with 5 bases of the junction left unmatched. CDR3 sequence: CASSLGAGANEQYF. The CDR3 DNA follows: TGTGCCAGCAGCTTGGGTGCGGGAGCGAACGAGCAGTACTTC. Filled out from reference TRBV5-6 and TRBJ2-7, the complete variable domain reads DAGVTQSPTHLIKTRGQQVTLRCSPKSGHDTVSWYQQALGQGPQFIFQYYEEEERQRGNFPDRFSGHQFPNYSSELNVNALLLGDSALYLCASSLGAGANEQYFGPGTRLTVT.

This clonotype has more than one count but fewer than ten. The gene calls are TRBV7-9 and TRBJ2-7; D is unresolved. CDR1 is SEHNR, CDR2 FQNEAQ, per germline (reference sequence). V was shortened by 1 base and J by 1 base, with 17 bases between the two germline ends. This CDR3 contains 17 residues. The CDR3 spells CASSLGEGRITSYEQYF. The CDR3 region has the DNA TGTGCCAGCAGCTTAGGGGAAGGACGGATAACTTCCTACGAGCAGTACTTC.

This clonotype was observed a few times. The chain joins TRBV5-1 to TRBJ1-1; weak D call: TRBD1 (5 bases). CDR1 is SGHRS, CDR2 YFSETQ, per germline. The CDR3 is made up of 17 amino acids. Trimming pared 0 bases from V and 4 bases from J, leaving 19 bases between. The CDR3, as DNA: TGCGCCAGCAGCTTGGTCGGGACCCCATTATTGGGCACTGAAGCTTTCTTT. This encodes CASSLVGTPLLGTEAFF. The full variable domain, completed using reference TRBV5-1 and TRBJ1-1, is KAGVTQTPRYLIKTRGQQVTLSCSPISGHRSVSWYQQTPGQGLQFLFEYFSETQRNKGNFPGRFSGRQFSNSRSEMNVSTLELGDSALYLCASSLVGTPLLGTEAFFGQGTRLTVV.

This clonotype was counted at least ten times. The chain combines TRBV27 with TRBJ2-4, with D possibly being TRBD1 or TRBD2 (5 bases each). Germline V gene lookup returns CDR1 MNHEY and CDR2 SMNVEV (reference sequence). V lost 4 bases, J lost 6 bases, and 13 bases lay in between. The CDR3 loop spans 14 amino acids. The CDR3 protein is CASSSTRGGNIQYF. CDR3 nucleotide sequence: TGTGCCAGCAGTTCAACTAGGGGTGGAAACATTCAGTACTTC.

This clonotype was counted a few times. The chain employs TRBV29-1 and TRBJ2-7; 9 bases match TRBD1. V trimming: 7 bases; J trimming: 3 bases; junction bases outside the gene matches: 7. The CDR3 is 13 amino acids. From germline, CDR1 is SQVTM and CDR2 ANQGSEA. The CDR3 bases are TGCAGCGGTTATAGACAGGGGGACTACGAGCAGTACTTC. Its translation: CSGYRQGDYEQYF.

This clonotype was seen a handful of times. V is TRBV12-3 or TRBV12-4 and J is TRBJ1-5, with D perhaps matching TRBD1 (6 bases). The V end lost 5 bases, the J end lost 1 base, and 15 bases lay between the germline ends. CDR3 length equals 16 residues. For the CDR3, the DNA is TGTGCCAGCAGTCAATCGACAGGCCTAAGCAATCAGCCCCAGCATTTT. Protein product: CASSQSTGLSNQPQHF.

This clonotype has more than one count but fewer than ten. The rearrangement uses TRBV25-1 and TRBJ2-5; D is possibly TRBD1 (6 bases). The germline V and J ends were trimmed by 5 bases and 5 bases, with 27 bases remaining between them. Germline V gene data show CDR1 as MGHDK and CDR2 as SYGVNS. The CDR3 consists of 18 residues. This CDR3 reads CASSPNRGNRELEETQYF. The CDR3 bases are TGTGCCAGCAGTCCTAACCGGGGTAACAGGGAGTTAGAGGAGACCCAGTACTTC.

This clonotype was counted ten times or more. The chain is built from TRBV29-1 and TRBJ2-7; TRBD1 matches at 8 bases. The CDR3 has 12 amino acids. After removal of 4 bases from V and 5 bases from J, the junction contained 4 bases not matched to a gene. Germline V gene lookup returns CDR1 SQVTM and CDR2 ANQGSEA. CDR3 sequence reads: CSVAPDRDEQYF. For the CDR3, the DNA is TGCAGCGTTGCCCCGGACAGGGACGAGCAGTACTTC.

This chain links TRBV6-1 with TRBJ2-3; TRBD2 agrees at 9 bases. V was pared by 5 bases and J by 2 bases, with 8 bases of the junction left unmatched. CDR3 size: 16 residues. Germline V CDR1 and CDR2: MNHNS, SASEGT. The CDR3 protein is CASSTNSGRLTDTQYF. The CDR3 DNA reads TGTGCCAGCAGTACAAACAGCGGGAGGCTCACAGATACGCAGTATTTT.

V gene TRBV24-1 combines with J gene TRBJ2-1; unclear D gene. V lost 4 bases and J lost 6, with 9 bases in between. This CDR3 is built from 13 residues. Germline V gives CDR1 KGHDR, CDR2 SFDVKD. The CDR3 DNA follows: TGTGCCACCAGTGAGGGTCCTGCCAATGAGCAGTTCTTC. It codes for CATSEGPANEQFF.

The chain employs TRBV6-1 and TRBJ2-7; no clear D gene. CDR1 is MNHNS, CDR2 SASEGT, per germline. The CDR3 covers 14 residues. V lost 4 bases and J 4 bases, leaving 14 bases between the germline ends. The CDR3 region is CASSVGRARYEQYF. CDR3 in DNA: TGTGCCAGCAGTGTCGGACGGGCAAGGTACGAGCAGTACTTC.

The CDR3 DNA follows: TGTGCCAGCAGTGAAAGTCCGGGACTCAATCAGTACTTC. As protein: CASSESPGLNQYF. The chain combines TRBV6-1 with TRBJ2-4; maybe TRBD2 (6 bases). The germline CDR1 and CDR2 sequences are MNHNS and SASEGT. The CDR3 has 13 amino acids. V lost 2 bases to trimming and J lost 12 bases, with 14 bases between them.

CDR3 residues: CSVEDLEERSYNEQFF. Written as DNA, the CDR3 is TGCAGCGTTGAAGATCTGGAAGAGCGCTCCTACAATGAGCAGTTCTTC. The J gene is TRBJ2-1, the V gene TRBV29-1; D uncertain. There are 16 residues in the CDR3. Germline V lookup: CDR1 SQVTM, CDR2 ANQGSEA. The V end lost 0 bases, the J end lost 0 bases, and 12 bases lay between the germline ends.

Ten or more counts support this clonotype. The junction differs from germline at one of its ends, possibly a read error. V is TRBV29-1 and J is TRBJ1-1; the D is unclear. This CDR3 region has 8 residues. CDR1 SQVTM and CDR2 ANQGSEA come from the germline V gene. The CDR3 coding sequence is TGCAGCGTTGATTTACCGCACTTT. It specifies CSVDLPHF. The full variable domain, in which reference TRBV29-1 and TRBJ1-1 provide the parts outside the CDR3, is SAVISQKPSRDICQRGTSLTIQCQVDSQVTMMFWYRQQPGQSLTLIATANQGSEATYESGFVIDKFPISRPNLTFSTLTVSNMSPEDSSIYLCSVDLPHFGQGTRLTVV.

This clonotype was seen many times. The genes are TRBV7-2 and TRBJ1-2, with D uncertain. Germline assignment: CDR1 SGHTA and CDR2 FQGNSA. The V end lost 5 bases, the J end lost 2 bases, and 12 bases lay between the germline ends. This CDR3 spans 14 amino acids. For the CDR3, the DNA is TGTGCCAGCAGCCTAGATACACAAAACTATGGCTACACCTTC. It encodes CASSLDTQNYGYTF.

In its sample, this clonotype was seen many times. This chain uses TRBV20-1 with TRBJ2-7, with TRBD2 matching over 13 bases. Germline V gives CDR1 DFQATT, CDR2 SNEGSKA (reference sequence). V lost 0 bases to trimming and J lost 6 bases; unmatched junction nucleotides: 5. There are 15 residues in the CDR3. CDR3 DNA sequence: TGCAGTGCTAGAGATCGGACTAGCGGGAGAGGCGAGCAGTACTTC. Translated: CSARDRTSGRGEQYF.

V and J are TRBV18 and TRBJ2-2, with 7 positions matching TRBD1. After removal of 0 bases from V and 0 bases from J, the junction contained 4 bases not matched to a gene. Germline values: CDR1 KGHSH, CDR2 LQKENI. The length of the CDR3 is 17 residues. CDR3 residues: CASSPPNTGANTGELFF. The CDR3 DNA follows: TGTGCCAGCTCACCACCGAACACAGGGGCGAACACCGGGGAGCTGTTTTTT.

This clonotype was picked up many times. The V call is TRBV29-1, the J call TRBJ2-1; D gene unclear. The length of the CDR3 is 14 residues. Deletions cut 3 bases from V and 4 bases from J, with 13 bases between. Germline-derived CDR1 and CDR2 are SQVTM and ANQGSEA. The CDR3: CSVEGTGDYNEQFF. The CDR3 DNA reads TGCAGCGTTGAGGGAACTGGGGATTACAATGAGCAGTTCTTC.

There are many counts of this clonotype. This chain joins TRBV29-1 and TRBJ2-1, with 8 bases lining up with TRBD2. Trimming at V came to 0 bases and at J to 3 bases, leaving 1 base not matched to a gene. From germline, CDR1 is SQVTM and CDR2 ANQGSEA. The CDR3 contains 14 residues. In DNA form, the CDR3 reads TGCAGCGTTGAAGAACTAGCGGTCTACAATGAGCAGTTCTTC. Its translation is CSVEELAVYNEQFF.

This clonotype was counted a few times. The chain is built from TRBV11-2 and TRBJ2-7; 9 nucleotides align to TRBD2. Germline-derived CDR1 and CDR2 are SGHAT and FQNNGV. V trimming: 3 bases; J trimming: 2 bases; junction bases outside the gene matches: 14. The CDR3 covers 18 residues. CDR3 in amino acids: CASSFQVVGLAVAYEQYF. CDR3 nucleotide sequence: TGTGCCAGCAGCTTCCAGGTCGTGGGACTAGCCGTAGCCTACGAGCAGTACTTC.

On this clonotype: The junction differs from germline at one of its ends, possibly a read error. This chain connects TRBV24-1 to TRBJ2-7; 7 bases align to TRBD1. Germline loops: CDR1 KGHDR, CDR2 SFDVKD. CDR3 length: 13 amino acids. The CDR3 loop reads CATSDGTAYDQYF. In nucleotides, the CDR3 is TGTGCCACCAGTGACGGGACAGCTTACGATCAGTACTTC.

This clonotype was observed at least ten times. The rearrangement uses TRBV7-6 and TRBJ1-4, with 8 bases matching TRBD1. CDR1 is SGHVS and CDR2 is FNYEAQ in the germline V gene. The V and J ends lost 5 bases and 7 bases, in that order; junction bases with no gene match: 9. The CDR3 sequence is 15 residues long. The CDR3 nucleotides are TGTGCCAGCAGCCTCCGACAGGGGAAAGGTGAAAAACTGTTTTTT. Translated, it gives CASSLRQGKGEKLFF.

This chain uses TRBV6-1 with TRBJ2-3, with 7 bases fitting TRBD1. Germline CDR1 is MNHNS and CDR2 is SASEGT. This CDR3 spans 14 amino acids. Trimming at V came to 7 bases and at J to 1 base, leaving 5 bases not matched to a gene. Here the CDR3 DNA reads TGTGCCAGCACCAAGGGACAGCGCACAGATACGCAGTATTTT. Its protein product is CASTKGQRTDTQYF.

This chain uses TRBV21-1 with TRBJ1-6. TRBV21-1 counts as a pseudogene. The CDR3 covers 13 residues. The DNA of the CDR3 is TGTGCCAGCAGCAAAGGGAGCAGCCTATCCCTCCACTTT. Translated, it gives CASSKGSSLSLHF.

The chain combines TRBV10-3 with TRBJ2-3; D is unresolved. The V gene's germline CDR1 is ENHRY and CDR2 SYGVKD. V was trimmed by 3 bases and J by 4 bases, leaving 20 bases between them. The CDR3 contains 17 residues. CDR3 DNA sequence: TGTGCCATCAGTGACCAAAGGTCCTCCATAGCCCCAGATACGCAGTATTTT. Protein sequence: CAISDQRSSIAPDTQYF.

The rearrangement uses TRBV4-2 and TRBJ2-2; D is undetermined. Looked up from germline, CDR1 is LGHNA and CDR2 is YNFKEQ. The CDR3 contains 15 residues. V was trimmed by 2 bases and J by 6 bases, leaving 13 bases between them. The chain's CDR3 is CASSQRRLGAGELFF. As DNA, the CDR3 is TGTGCCAGCAGCCAACGTAGGCTTGGTGCCGGGGAGCTGTTTTTT.

The gene calls are TRBV10-2 and TRBJ2-3, with a possible D match to TRBD2 (5 bases). This CDR3 is built from 13 residues. CDR1 WSHSY and CDR2 SAAADI come from the germline V gene. V lost 6 bases and J 2 bases, leaving 9 bases between the germline ends. In DNA form, the CDR3 reads TGCGCCAGCAGGCGGAGGACCACAGATACGCAGTATTTT. It translates to CASRRRTTDTQYF.

This clonotype was seen a few times. The chain joins TRBV11-2 to TRBJ2-2; a possible D gene is TRBD1 (6 bases). CDR1 and CDR2 (germline): SGHAT, FQNNGV. CDR3 length: 18 amino acids. V lost 5 bases, J lost 5 bases, and 24 bases lay in between. The CDR3 reads CASSATLTGWRLTGELFF. DNA of the CDR3: TGTGCCAGCAGCGCGACTCTTACAGGGTGGAGGTTAACCGGGGAGCTGTTTTTT.

This chain connects TRBV9 to TRBJ1-3, with unresolved D. This CDR3 contains 13 residues. Trimming stripped 0 bases from V and 4 bases from J, with 5 bases between. Germline CDR1 SGDLS, CDR2 YYNGEE. The CDR3 DNA reads as TGTGCCAGCAGCGTAGGCACGGGAAACACCATATATTTT. Translated: CASSVGTGNTIYF.